This TCR beta chain came from a study of blood T cells in healthy people across ages. Study overall: About one barcoded beta molecule per two T cells was captured by template switching.

Per sample, no less than 5 micrograms of total RNA were extracted. Losses at the gene ends were 7 bases for V and 2 bases for J; bases not matched to a gene: 12. The CDR3 extends over 16 amino acids. Germline V gene data show CDR1 as SEHNR and CDR2 as FQNEAQ (reference sequence). Remarks on this clonotype: What it binds is unknown.

Together with a sample-barcoded 5' primer, a J-beta primer mix was included in a second PCR lasting roughly 7 to 11 cycles. Via MiXCR, TCRdb re-called the 5' RACE reads, giving one row per CDR3 protein. The table has 1.5 million to 2 million distinct CDR3 sequences, around half seen once; the top ten hold around 2.1%. Whole-study findings and limits: Estimates of total diversity, which came from one million sequenced T cells, were considered to be underestimates.

This chain links TRBV7-9 with TRBJ1-1; 8 bases match TRBD1. The TCR was taken from a woman in her 40s in good health. Sample: blood. Here the CDR3 reads CASIVLGQGLNTEAFF. The CDR3 DNA is TGTGCCAGCATAGTCCTCGGACAGGGCCTAAACACTGAAGCTTTCTTT.